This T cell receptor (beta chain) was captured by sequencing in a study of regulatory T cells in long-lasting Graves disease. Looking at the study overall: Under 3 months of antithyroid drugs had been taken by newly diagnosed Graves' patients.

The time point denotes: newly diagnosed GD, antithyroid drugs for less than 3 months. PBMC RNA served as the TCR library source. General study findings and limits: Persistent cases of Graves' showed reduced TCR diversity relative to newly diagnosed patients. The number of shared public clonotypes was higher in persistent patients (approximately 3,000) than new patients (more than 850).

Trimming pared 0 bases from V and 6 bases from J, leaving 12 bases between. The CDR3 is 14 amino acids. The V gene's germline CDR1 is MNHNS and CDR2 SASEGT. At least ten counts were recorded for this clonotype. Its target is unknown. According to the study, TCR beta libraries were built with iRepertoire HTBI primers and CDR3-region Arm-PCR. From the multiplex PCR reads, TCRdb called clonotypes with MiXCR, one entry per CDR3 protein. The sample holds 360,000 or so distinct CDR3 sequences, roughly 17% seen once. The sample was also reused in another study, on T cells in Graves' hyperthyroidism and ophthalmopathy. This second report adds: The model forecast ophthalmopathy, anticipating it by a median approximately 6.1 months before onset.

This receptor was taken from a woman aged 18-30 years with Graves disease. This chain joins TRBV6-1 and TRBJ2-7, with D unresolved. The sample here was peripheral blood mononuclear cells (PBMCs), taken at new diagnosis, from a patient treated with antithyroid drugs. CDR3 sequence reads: CASSEAPHLGEQYF. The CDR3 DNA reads TGTGCCAGCAGTGAAGCTCCCCACTTGGGCGAGCAGTACTTC.